This is a list of T cell receptor beta chains from one sample in a study of cytomegalovirus exposure and HLA in healthy donors. Clones were read by immunoSEQ multiplex PCR, and TCRdb kept only the in-frame ones, dropping some. The sample records fewer than 200,000 clones, 75% to 90% being singletons. Sample: PBMCs. Source of these receptors: a man aged 50-60 years in good health and CMV-seronegative. The CDR3 runs from the conserved cysteine through the conserved F or W. D genes are given only for firm matches. Size is omitted from some rows. Given values are once, few, many or a class for expanded clones.

>TRBV2|TRBD2|TRBJ2-1|.
CASSEETSGYNEQFF
TGTGCCAGCAGTGAGGAGACTAGCGGGTACAATGAGCAGTTCTTC
>TRBV7-9|TRBD1|TRBJ2-1|.
CASSLGGTGSGSYNEQFF
TGTGCCAGCAGCTTAGGAGGGACAGGGAGCGGTTCCTACAATGAGCAGTTCTTC
>TRBV6-5|.|TRBJ2-2|.
CASKLDGNTGELFF
TGTGCCAGTAAACTAGACGGAAACACCGGGGAGCTGTTTTTT
>TRBV6-6|TRBD1|TRBJ1-5|few
CASRPQGAGNQPQHF
TGTGCCAGCAGGCCACAGGGGGCAGGTAATCAGCCCCAGCATTTT
>TRBV5-1|TRBD2|TRBJ2-1|.
CASSGGTSGSHNEQFF
TGCGCCAGCAGCGGGGGGACTAGCGGGTCCCACAATGAGCAGTTCTTC
>TRBV27|.|TRBJ1-1|.
CASSLSEGGGNTEAFF
TGTGCCAGCAGTTTATCCGAAGGGGGTGGAAACACTGAAGCTTTCTTT
>TRBV10-3|.|TRBJ2-2|.
CAISAQQESGELFF
TGTGCCATCAGTGCCCAACAGGAGTCCGGGGAGCTGTTTTTT
>TRBV7-9|.|TRBJ2-2|.
CASYGQGLGELFF
TGTGCCAGCTACGGTCAGGGACTCGGGGAGCTGTTTTTT
>TRBV7-8|.|TRBJ1-2|.
CASSAGGWHGYTF
TGTGCCAGCAGCGCGGGGGGGTGGCATGGCTACACCTTC
>TRBV6-5|TRBD2|TRBJ2-5|.
CASSPLAGGPETQYF
TGTGCCAGCAGTCCACTAGCGGGAGGGCCGGAGACCCAGTACTTC
>TRBV6-1|TRBD1|TRBJ1-4|.
CASSEETTGGEKLFF
TGTGCCAGCAGTGAAGAAACAACAGGGGGTGAAAAACTGTTTTTT
>TRBV14|TRBD1|TRBJ1-1|.
CASSHDRVYTEAFF
TGTGCCAGCAGCCATGACAGGGTATACACTGAAGCTTTCTTT
>TRBV29-1|TRBD1|TRBJ2-7|.
CSVGPGQGFEQYF
TGCAGCGTTGGGCCGGGACAGGGTTTCGAGCAGTACTTC
>TRBV18|.|TRBJ1-2|few
CASSTYRPEEGYTF
TGTGCCAGCTCAACTTACAGGCCCGAGGAGGGCTACACCTTC
>TRBV5-1|TRBD1|TRBJ2-5|.
CASSYSTGTAKETQYF
TGCGCCAGCAGTTACTCGACCGGGACAGCAAAAGAGACCCAGTACTTC
>TRBV27|.|TRBJ2-1|.
CASSPITGYEQFF
TGTGCCAGCAGCCCAATCACAGGGTATGAGCAGTTCTTC
>TRBV5-1|.|TRBJ1-4|.
CASSDGGANEKLFF
TGCGCCAGCAGCGATGGCGGGGCTAATGAAAAACTGTTTTTT
>TRBV18|TRBD1|TRBJ2-6|.
CASSHTGTGHSGANVLTF
TGTGCCAGCTCACATACCGGGACAGGTCACTCTGGGGCCAACGTCCTGACTTTC
>TRBV7-9|.|TRBJ2-5|.
CASRRTATRETQYF
TGTGCCAGCAGGAGAACCGCAACTCGGGAGACCCAGTACTTC
>TRBV7-9|.|TRBJ1-2|.
CASSPPGVGTNYGYTF
TGTGCCAGCAGCCCCCCAGGGGTTGGGACTAACTATGGCTACACCTTC
>TRBV19|TRBD2|TRBJ2-3|.
CASSILAGGRTDTQYF
TGTGCCAGTAGTATCTTAGCGGGGGGACGCACAGATACGCAGTATTTT
>TRBV9|TRBD1|TRBJ1-3|.
CASSVGQGNTIYF
TGTGCCAGCAGCGTAGGACAGGGTAACACCATATATTTT
>TRBV27|TRBD1|TRBJ1-2|few
CASSPEQGGYTF
TGTGCCAGCAGTCCCGAACAGGGGGGCTACACCTTC
>TRBV28|TRBD2|TRBJ2-1|.
CAVQRASGHNEQFF
TGTGCCGTCCAAAGGGCTAGCGGCCACAATGAGCAGTTCTTC
>TRBV28|.|TRBJ2-5|few
CASSGARTEQETQYF
TGTGCCAGCAGTGGGGCCAGGACAGAACAAGAGACCCAGTACTTC
>TRBV28|.|TRBJ2-2|once
CASRSLLGGDGELFF
TGTGCCAGCAGGTCTTTGTTGGGGGGAGACGGGGAGCTGTTTTTT